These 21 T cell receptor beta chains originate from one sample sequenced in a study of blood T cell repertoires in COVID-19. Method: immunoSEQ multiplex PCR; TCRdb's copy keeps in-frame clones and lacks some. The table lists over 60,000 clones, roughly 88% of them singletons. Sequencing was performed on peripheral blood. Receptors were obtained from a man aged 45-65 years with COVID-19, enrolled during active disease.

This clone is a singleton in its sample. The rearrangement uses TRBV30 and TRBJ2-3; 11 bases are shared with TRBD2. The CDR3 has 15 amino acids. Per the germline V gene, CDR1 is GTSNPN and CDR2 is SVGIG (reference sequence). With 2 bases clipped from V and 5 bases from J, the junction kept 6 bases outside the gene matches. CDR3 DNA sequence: TGTGCCTGGAGTTTACTAGCGGGAGCGGGAGATACGCAGTATTTT. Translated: CAWSLLAGAGDTQYF.

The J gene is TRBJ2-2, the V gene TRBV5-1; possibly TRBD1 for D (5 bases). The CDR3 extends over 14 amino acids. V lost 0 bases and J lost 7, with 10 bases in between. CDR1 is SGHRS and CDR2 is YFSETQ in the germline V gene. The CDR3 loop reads CASSLGSRDGELFF. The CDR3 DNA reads TGCGCCAGCAGCTTGGGATCCAGGGACGGGGAGCTGTTTTTT.

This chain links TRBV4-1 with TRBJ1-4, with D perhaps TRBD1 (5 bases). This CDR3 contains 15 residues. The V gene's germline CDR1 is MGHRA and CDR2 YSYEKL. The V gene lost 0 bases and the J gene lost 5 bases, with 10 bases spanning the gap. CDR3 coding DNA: TGCGCCAGCAGCCAAGAGGGCAGGGCCAATGAAAAACTGTTTTTT. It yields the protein CASSQEGRANEKLFF.

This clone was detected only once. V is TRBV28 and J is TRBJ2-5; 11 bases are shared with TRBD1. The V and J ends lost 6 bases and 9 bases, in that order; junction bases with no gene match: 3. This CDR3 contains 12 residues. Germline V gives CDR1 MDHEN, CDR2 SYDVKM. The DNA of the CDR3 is TGTGCCAGCAGACCGGGACAGGGGGCCCAGTACTTC. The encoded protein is CASRPGQGAQYF.

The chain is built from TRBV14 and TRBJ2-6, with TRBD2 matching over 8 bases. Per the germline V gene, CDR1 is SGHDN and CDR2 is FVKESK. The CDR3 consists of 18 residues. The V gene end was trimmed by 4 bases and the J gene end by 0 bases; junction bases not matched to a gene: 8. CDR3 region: CASSPFLAGVSGANVLTF. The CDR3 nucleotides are TGTGCCAGCAGCCCTTTCCTAGCGGGCGTCTCTGGGGCCAACGTCCTGACTTTC.

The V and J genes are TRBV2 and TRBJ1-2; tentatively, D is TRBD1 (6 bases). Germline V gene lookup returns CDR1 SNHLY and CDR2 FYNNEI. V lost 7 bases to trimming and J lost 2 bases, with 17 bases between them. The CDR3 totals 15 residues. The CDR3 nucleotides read TGTGCCAGCACCTACTTACAGGGCGAGAACTATGGCTACACCTTC. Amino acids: CASTYLQGENYGYTF.

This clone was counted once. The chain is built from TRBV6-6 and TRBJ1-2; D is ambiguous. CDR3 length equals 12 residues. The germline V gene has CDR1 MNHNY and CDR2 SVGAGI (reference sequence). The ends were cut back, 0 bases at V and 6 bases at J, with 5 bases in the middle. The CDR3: CASSYSRDGYTF. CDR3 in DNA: TGTGCCAGCAGTTACTCGAGGGATGGCTACACCTTC.

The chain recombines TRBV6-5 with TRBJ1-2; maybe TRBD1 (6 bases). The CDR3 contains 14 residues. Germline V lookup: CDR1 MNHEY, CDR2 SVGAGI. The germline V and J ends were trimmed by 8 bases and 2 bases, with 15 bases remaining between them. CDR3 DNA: TGTGCCAGCCGGACAGCCGAGTCAAACTATGGCTACACCTTC. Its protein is CASRTAESNYGYTF.

CDR3 nucleotides: TGTGCCAGCGGGAGGGCCCTCCACGAGCAGTACTTC. This encodes CASGRALHEQYF. This rearrangement joins TRBV7-2 to TRBJ2-7; 7 bases are shared with TRBD2. From germline, CDR1 is SGHTA and CDR2 FQGNSA. The CDR3 extends over 12 amino acids. V shed 8 bases and J 5 bases; nucleotides not matched to a gene: 6.

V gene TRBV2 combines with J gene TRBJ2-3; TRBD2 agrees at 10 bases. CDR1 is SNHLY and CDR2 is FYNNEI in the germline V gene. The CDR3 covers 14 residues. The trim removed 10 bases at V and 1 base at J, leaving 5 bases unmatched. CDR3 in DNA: TGTGCCACCATAGCGGGAGGTGGCACAGATACGCAGTATTTT. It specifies CATIAGGGTDTQYF.

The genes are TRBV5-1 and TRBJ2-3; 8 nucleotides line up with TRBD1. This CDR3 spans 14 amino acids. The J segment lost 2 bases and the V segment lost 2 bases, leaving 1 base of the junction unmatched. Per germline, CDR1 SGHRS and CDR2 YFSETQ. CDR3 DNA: TGCGCCAGCAGCTTACAGGGGGACACAGATACGCAGTATTTT. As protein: CASSLQGDTDTQYF.

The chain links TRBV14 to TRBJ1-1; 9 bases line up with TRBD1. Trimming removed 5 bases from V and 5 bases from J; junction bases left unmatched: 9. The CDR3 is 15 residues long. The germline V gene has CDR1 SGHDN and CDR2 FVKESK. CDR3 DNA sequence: TGTGCCAGCAGCTCTAACAGGGGGCTGGGGACTGAAGCTTTCTTT. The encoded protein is CASSSNRGLGTEAFF. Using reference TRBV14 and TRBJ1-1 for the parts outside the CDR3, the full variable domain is EAGVTQFPSHSVIEKGQTVTLRCDPISGHDNLYWYRRVMGKEIKFLLHFVKESKQDESGMPNNRFLAERTGGTYSTLKVQPAELEDSGVYFCASSSNRGLGTEAFFGQGTRLTVV.

The CDR3 coding sequence is TGCGCCAGCAGCCCTCGGGACACCACCAACAATGAGCAGTTCTTC. Translated: CASSPRDTTNNEQFF. The rearrangement uses TRBV4-1 and TRBJ2-1; D possibly corresponds to TRBD1 (6 bases). The V gene's germline CDR1 is MGHRA and CDR2 YSYEKL. This CDR3 has 15 residues. Trimming stripped 4 bases from V and 5 bases from J, with 15 bases between.

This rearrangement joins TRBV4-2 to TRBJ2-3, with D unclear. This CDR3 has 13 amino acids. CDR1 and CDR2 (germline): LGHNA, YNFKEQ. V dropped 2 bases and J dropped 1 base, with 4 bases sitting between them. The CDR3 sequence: CASSQQGTDTQYF. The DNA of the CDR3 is TGTGCCAGCAGCCAACAGGGCACAGATACGCAGTATTTT.

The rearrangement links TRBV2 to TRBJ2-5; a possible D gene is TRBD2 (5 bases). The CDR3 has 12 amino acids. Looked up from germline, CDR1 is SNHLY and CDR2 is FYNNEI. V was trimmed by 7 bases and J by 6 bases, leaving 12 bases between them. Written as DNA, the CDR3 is TGTGCCAGCACCGGGGTTTCGAAGACCCAGTACTTC. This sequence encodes CASTGVSKTQYF.

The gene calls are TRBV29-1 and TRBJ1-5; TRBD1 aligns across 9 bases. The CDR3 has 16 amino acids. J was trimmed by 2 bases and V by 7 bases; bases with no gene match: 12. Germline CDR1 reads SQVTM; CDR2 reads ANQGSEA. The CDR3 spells CSDSRDRALGNQPQHF. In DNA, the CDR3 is TGCAGCGACTCCCGGGACAGGGCTTTAGGCAATCAGCCCCAGCATTTT.

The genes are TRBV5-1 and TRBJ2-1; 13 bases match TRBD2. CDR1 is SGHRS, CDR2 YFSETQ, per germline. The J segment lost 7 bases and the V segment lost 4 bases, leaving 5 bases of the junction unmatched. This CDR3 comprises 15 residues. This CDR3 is CASSPRLAGGNEQFF. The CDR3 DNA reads TGCGCCAGCAGCCCCCGACTAGCGGGGGGTAATGAGCAGTTCTTC.

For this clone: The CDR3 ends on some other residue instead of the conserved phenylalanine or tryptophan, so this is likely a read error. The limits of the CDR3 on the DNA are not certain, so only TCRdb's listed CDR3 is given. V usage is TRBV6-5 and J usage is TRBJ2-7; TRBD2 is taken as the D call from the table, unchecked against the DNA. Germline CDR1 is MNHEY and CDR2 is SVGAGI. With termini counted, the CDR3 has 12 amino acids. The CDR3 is CASRETSPRLPP.

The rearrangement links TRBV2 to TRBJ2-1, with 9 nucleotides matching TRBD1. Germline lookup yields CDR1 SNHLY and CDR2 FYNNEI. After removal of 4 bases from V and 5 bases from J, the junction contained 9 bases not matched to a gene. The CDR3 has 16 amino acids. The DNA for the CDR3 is TGTGCCAGCAGTGGAACCGGGACAGGGACAAACAATGAGCAGTTCTTC. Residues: CASSGTGTGTNNEQFF.

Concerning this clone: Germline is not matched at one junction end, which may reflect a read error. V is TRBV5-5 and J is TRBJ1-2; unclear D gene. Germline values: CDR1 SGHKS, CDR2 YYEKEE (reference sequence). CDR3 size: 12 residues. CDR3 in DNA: TGTGCCAGCACCTTGGACCAGGATGGCTACACCTTC. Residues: CASTLDQDGYTF.

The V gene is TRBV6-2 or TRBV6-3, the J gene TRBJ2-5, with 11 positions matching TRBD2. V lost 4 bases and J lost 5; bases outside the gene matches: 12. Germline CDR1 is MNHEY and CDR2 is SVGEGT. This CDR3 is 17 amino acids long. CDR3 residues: CASSSRLAGGPGETQYF. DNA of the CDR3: TGTGCCAGCAGTTCCCGCCTAGCGGGAGGCCCCGGGGAGACCCAGTACTTC.